The 18 T cell receptor beta chains below come from one sample, sequenced in a study of T-cell memory formation after mild COVID-19. TCRdb re-called the 5' RACE reads with MiXCR, one entry per CDR3 protein. Of roughly 120,000 distinct CDR3 sequences listed, about 20% are singletons. The sample comprised PBMCs or a T cell subset sorted from them (not recorded which). These receptors were taken from a man aged 18-30 years who had mild COVID-19 (a few samples of this study predate the infection). Cell type and time point are not known.

The chain is built from TRBV5-5 and TRBJ2-7; D may be TRBD1 (6 bases). Trimming removed 2 bases at V and 4 bases at J, with 13 bases between. The germline V gene has CDR1 SGHKS and CDR2 YYEKEE (reference sequence). This CDR3 is 14 amino acids long. The CDR3 nucleotides are TGTGCCAGCAGCTTCAGGGGTACAGGGTACGAGCAGTACTTC. It is translated as CASSFRGTGYEQYF.

The V and J genes are TRBV9 and TRBJ2-2; unclear D gene. Trimming shortened V by 6 bases and J by 8 bases, and 14 bases separated the two germline ends. This CDR3 is 13 amino acids long. Germline CDR1 and CDR2: SGDLS and YYNGEE. This CDR3 is CASTYGLLGELFF. The CDR3 region has the DNA TGTGCCAGCACATACGGGCTACTGGGGGAGCTGTTTTTT.

This clonotype was counted only a few times. The chain links TRBV24-1 to TRBJ2-1; tentatively, D is TRBD2 (5 bases). V shed 0 bases and J shed 2 bases, with 10 bases lying between them. This CDR3 is 16 amino acids long. Germline assignment: CDR1 KGHDR and CDR2 SFDVKD. CDR3 DNA: TGTGCCACCAGTGATTTGCGGGGTGGCCCCTACAATGAGCAGTTCTTC. Its translation is CATSDLRGGPYNEQFF.

This chain connects TRBV3-1 to TRBJ1-1; the D gene is possibly TRBD1 (5 bases). Per germline, CDR1 LGHDT and CDR2 YNNKEL (reference sequence). V dropped 3 bases and J dropped 1 base, with 15 bases sitting between them. The CDR3 length is 16 residues. CDR3 loop: CASSHGIMGPNTEAFF. The CDR3 nucleotides read TGTGCCAGCAGCCACGGGATAATGGGACCGAACACTGAAGCTTTCTTT.

This clonotype was counted a few times. This chain connects TRBV7-9 to TRBJ1-5, with unresolved D. Germline V gives CDR1 SEHNR, CDR2 FQNEAQ (reference sequence). This CDR3 comprises 17 residues. The V end was cut by 0 bases, the J end by 2 bases, with 14 bases between. In DNA, the CDR3 is TGTGCCAGCAGCTTAGCGATGGGTGAACCAGGCAATCAGCCCCAGCATTTT. This encodes CASSLAMGEPGNQPQHF.

This chain links TRBV4-3 with TRBJ1-2, with TRBD1 identical over 8 bases. With V trimmed by 4 bases and J by 8 bases, 15 bases remained unmatched. The CDR3 runs to 16 residues. Germline-derived CDR1 and CDR2 are LGHNA and YSLEER. In DNA, the CDR3 is TGCGCCAGCAGCCCCGCGACAGGGGTCACTTCTTTCGGCTACACCTTC. Translating it yields CASSPATGVTSFGYTF.

This chain links TRBV12-3 or TRBV12-4 with TRBJ1-1; D possibly corresponds to TRBD1 (6 bases). The V and J ends lost 5 bases and 1 base respectively, with 14 bases between them. The CDR3 spans 15 residues. The CDR3 loop reads CASSPLGGPNTEAFF. CDR3 nucleotides: TGTGCCAGCAGTCCGTTGGGGGGCCCGAACACTGAAGCTTTCTTT.

This clonotype occurred a few times. The chain combines TRBV5-1 with TRBJ2-5; a weak D match, TRBD1 (5 bases). This CDR3 is built from 20 residues. The germline V gene has CDR1 SGHRS and CDR2 YFSETQ. Trimming left V 2 bases short and J 2 bases short, with 28 bases between. DNA for the CDR3: TGCGCCAGCAGCTTTCGACAGCCCCGGCGGCTTTTTTCCCTTCAAGAGACCCAGTACTTC. Translation gives CASSFRQPRRLFSLQETQYF.

J is TRBJ1-2 and V is TRBV6-5; no definite D call. The CDR3 has 15 residues. Trimming removed 4 bases at V and 2 bases at J, with 14 bases between. CDR1 and CDR2 from the germline V gene are MNHEY and SVGAGI. The CDR3 is CASSLGSDLNYGYTF. As DNA, the CDR3 is TGTGCCAGCAGTTTGGGGTCAGACCTCAACTATGGCTACACCTTC.

This clonotype was counted a few times. The rearrangement uses TRBV5-1 and TRBJ2-7; TRBD1 is a possible D gene (6 bases). Germline V CDR1 and CDR2: SGHRS, YFSETQ. The CDR3 is 16 amino acids. The V end lost 4 bases, the J end lost 0 bases, and 17 bases lay between the germline ends. CDR3 coding DNA: TGCGCCAGCAGCCCACACCCCGGACAGAGCTCCTACGAGCAGTACTTC. Translation: CASSPHPGQSSYEQYF.

The chain carries TRBV7-9 and TRBJ2-7; 9 bases map to TRBD2. This CDR3 spans 12 amino acids. V lost 5 bases, J lost 5 bases, and 1 base stayed unmatched. Germline values: CDR1 SEHNR, CDR2 FQNEAQ (reference sequence). The CDR3 reads CASSRTSDEQYV. The CDR3 DNA reads TGTGCCAGCAGCCGGACTAGCGACGAGCAGTACGTC.

This clonotype came up a few times. The chain joins TRBV7-9 to TRBJ1-1; 8 bases fit TRBD1. This CDR3 spans 14 amino acids. Unmatched junction bases numbered 6, after V lost 5 bases and J lost 4 bases. CDR1 is SEHNR, CDR2 FQNEAQ, per germline (reference sequence). Here the CDR3 reads CASSRTGLATEAFF. The CDR3 region has the DNA TGTGCCAGCAGCCGGACAGGGCTGGCCACTGAAGCTTTCTTT.

The V gene is TRBV7-9, the J gene TRBJ1-5; 9 positions agree with TRBD1. The V segment lost 4 bases and the J segment 4 bases; nucleotides outside the gene matches: 5. Germline V gene sequence: CDR1 SEHNR, CDR2 FQNEAQ (reference sequence). The CDR3 has 15 residues. CDR3 nucleotides: TGTGCCAGCAGCTCGGACAGGGGTAGGAATCAGCCCCAGCATTTT. It yields the protein CASSSDRGRNQPQHF.

This rearrangement joins TRBV10-3 to TRBJ1-2; D gene uncertain. The CDR3 is 15 residues long. Trimming left V 11 bases short and J 2 bases short, with 21 bases between. From germline, CDR1 is ENHRY and CDR2 SYGVKD. CDR3 protein: CAVWGGGLSNYGYTF. The DNA for the CDR3 is TGTGCCGTTTGGGGTGGTGGTCTCTCCAACTATGGCTACACCTTC.

This rearrangement joins TRBV28 to TRBJ2-7; 8 bases line up with TRBD2. The CDR3 contains 14 residues. Germline V CDR1 and CDR2: MDHEN, SYDVKM. The trim removed 1 base at V and 3 bases at J, leaving 2 bases unmatched. CDR3 residues: CASSLSGGGYEQYF. For the CDR3, the DNA is TGTGCCAGCAGTTTATCCGGGGGGGGCTACGAGCAGTACTTC.

The chain carries TRBV3-1 and TRBJ2-5; D is perhaps TRBD2 (5 bases). Per the germline V gene, CDR1 is LGHDT and CDR2 is YNNKEL (reference sequence). The CDR3 loop spans 14 amino acids. Between the trimmed V and J ends, which lost 1 base and 5 bases, there was a span of 11 bases. The CDR3 sequence: CASSQGAGSETQYF. The CDR3 region has the DNA TGTGCCAGCAGCCAAGGTGCGGGTTCCGAGACCCAGTACTTC.

This chain connects TRBV7-9 to TRBJ2-3; D is possibly TRBD2 (7 bases). Germline V gives CDR1 SEHNR, CDR2 FQNEAQ (reference sequence). The CDR3 totals 16 residues. The V and J ends lost 5 bases and 6 bases respectively, with 21 bases between them. The DNA of the CDR3 is TGTGCCAGCAGCCCTCCGGAGAGGGGGGGCCGGGATACGCAGTATTTT. It translates to CASSPPERGGRDTQYF.

The J gene is TRBJ2-3, the V gene TRBV15; D is uncertain. This CDR3 has 12 amino acids. Trimming cost V 4 bases and J 4 bases, with 6 bases left between them. The germline CDR1 and CDR2 sequences are LNHNV and YYDKDF (reference sequence). The CDR3 loop is CATSKLADTQYF. Written as DNA, the CDR3 is TGTGCCACCAGCAAACTTGCAGATACGCAGTATTTT.